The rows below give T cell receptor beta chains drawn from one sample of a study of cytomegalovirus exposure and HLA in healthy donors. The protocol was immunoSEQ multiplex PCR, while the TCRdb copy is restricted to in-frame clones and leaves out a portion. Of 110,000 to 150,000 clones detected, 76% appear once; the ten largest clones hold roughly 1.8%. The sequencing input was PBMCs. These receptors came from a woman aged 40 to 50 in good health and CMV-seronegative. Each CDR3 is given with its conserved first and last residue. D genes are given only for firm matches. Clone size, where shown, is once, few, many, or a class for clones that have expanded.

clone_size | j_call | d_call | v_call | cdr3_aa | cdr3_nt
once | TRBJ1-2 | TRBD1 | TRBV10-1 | CASSEGTGNYGYTF | TGCGCCAGCAGTGAAGGGACAGGGAACTATGGCTACACCTTC
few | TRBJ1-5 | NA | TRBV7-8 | CASSLGLGDSNQPQHF | TGTGCCAGCAGCTTAGGTCTCGGGGATAGCAATCAGCCCCAGCATTTT
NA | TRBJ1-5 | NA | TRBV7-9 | CASRGKWGNSNQPQHF | TGTGCCAGCAGAGGGAAGTGGGGCAATAGCAATCAGCCCCAGCATTTT
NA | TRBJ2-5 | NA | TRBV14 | CASSQGLGETQYF | TGTGCCAGCAGCCAGGGCTTGGGAGAGACCCAGTACTTC
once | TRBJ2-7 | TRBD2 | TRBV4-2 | CASSQFQTSGSSYEQYF | TGTGCCAGCAGCCAATTCCAGACTAGCGGGAGCTCCTACGAGCAGTACTTC
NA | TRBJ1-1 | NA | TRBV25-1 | CASSDQGWVTEAFF | TGTGCCAGCAGTGACCAGGGCTGGGTCACTGAAGCTTTCTTT
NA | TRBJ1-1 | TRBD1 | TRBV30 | CAWSPQITGDEAFF | TGTGCCTGGAGCCCCCAAATTACAGGGGACGAAGCTTTCTTT
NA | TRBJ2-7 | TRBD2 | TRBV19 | CASSIGLAGPSYEQYF | TGTGCCAGTAGTATAGGACTAGCGGGCCCCTCCTACGAGCAGTACTTC
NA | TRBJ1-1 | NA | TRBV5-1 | CASSLSKAGNTEAFF | TGCGCCAGCAGCTTATCCAAGGCAGGGAACACTGAAGCTTTCTTT
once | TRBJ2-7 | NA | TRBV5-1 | CASSLDYYEQYF | TGCGCCAGCAGCTTGGATTACTACGAGCAGTACTTC
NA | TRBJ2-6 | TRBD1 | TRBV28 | CASSLSGGIDSGANVLTF | TGTGCCAGCAGTTTGTCAGGGGGAATTGACTCTGGGGCCAACGTCCTGACTTTC
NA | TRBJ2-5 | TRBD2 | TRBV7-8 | CASSEWTSGGAETQYF | TGTGCCAGCAGCGAGTGGACTAGCGGGGGGGCAGAGACCCAGTACTTC
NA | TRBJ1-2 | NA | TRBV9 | CASSVSHENYGYTF | TGTGCCAGCAGCGTAAGTCATGAGAACTATGGCTACACCTTC
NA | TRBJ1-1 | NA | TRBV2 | CASSRDGGDTEAFF | TGTGCCAGCAGTCGGGACGGGGGGGATACTGAAGCTTTCTTT
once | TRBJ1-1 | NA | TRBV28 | CASSLYGQKNTEAFF | TGTGCCAGCAGTTTGTACGGACAGAAGAACACTGAAGCTTTCTTT
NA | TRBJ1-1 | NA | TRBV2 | CASSSTDSDTEAFF | TGTGCCAGCAGTTCCACAGACAGCGACACTGAAGCTTTCTTT
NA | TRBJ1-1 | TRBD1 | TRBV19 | CASSMGTGGDGAFF | TGTGCCAGTAGTATGGGGACAGGGGGGGATGGGGCTTTCTTT
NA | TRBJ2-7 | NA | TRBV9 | CASSGAEPYEQYF | TGTGCCAGCAGCGGGGCAGAACCCTACGAGCAGTACTTC
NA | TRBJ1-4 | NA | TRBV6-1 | CASSTTATNEKLFF | TGTGCCAGCAGTACGACAGCAACTAATGAAAAACTGTTTTTT
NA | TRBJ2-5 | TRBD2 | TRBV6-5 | CASSYGAGAGTQYF | TGTGCCAGCAGTTACGGGGCGGGAGCGGGGACCCAGTACTTC
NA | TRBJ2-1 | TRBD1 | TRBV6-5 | CASSSQGVSYNEQFF | TGTGCCAGCAGCTCACAGGGGGTGAGCTACAATGAGCAGTTCTTC
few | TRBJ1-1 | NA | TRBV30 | CAWSREGRMNTEAFF | TGTGCCTGGAGCAGGGAGGGGCGCATGAACACTGAAGCTTTCTTT
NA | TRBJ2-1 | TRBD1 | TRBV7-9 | CASSLAGQAGNNEQFF | TGTGCCAGCAGCTTAGCGGGACAGGCAGGGAACAATGAGCAGTTCTTC
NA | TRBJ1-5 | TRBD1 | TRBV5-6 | CASSFRDRGSLQPQHF | TGTGCCAGCAGCTTCCGGGACAGGGGCTCCCTTCAGCCCCAGCATTTT
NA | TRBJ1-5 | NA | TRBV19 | CASSIFITGTQYSNQPQHF | TGTGCCAGTAGTATTTTTATAACCGGGACACAATATAGCAATCAGCCCCAGCATTTT
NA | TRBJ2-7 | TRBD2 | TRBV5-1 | CASKASGNGFEQYF | TGCGCCAGCAAGGCTAGCGGGAACGGTTTCGAGCAGTACTTC
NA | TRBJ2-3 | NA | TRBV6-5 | CASSYGPSGSTDTQYF | TGTGCCAGCAGTTACGGACCGTCGGGGAGCACAGATACGCAGTATTTT
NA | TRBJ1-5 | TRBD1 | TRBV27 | CASSTSNQGDQPQHF | TGTGCCAGCAGTACGTCAAACCAGGGGGATCAGCCCCAGCATTTT
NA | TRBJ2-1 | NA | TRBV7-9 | CAGEAWEYNEQFF | TGTGCCGGGGAGGCCTGGGAGTACAATGAGCAGTTCTTC
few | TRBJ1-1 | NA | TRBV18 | CASSPPPAGAEAFF | TGTGCCAGCTCACCACCTCCAGCGGGCGCTGAAGCTTTCTTT
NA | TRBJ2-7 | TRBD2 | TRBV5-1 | CASSFQRGANYEQYF | TGCGCCAGCAGCTTCCAGCGGGGGGCCAACTACGAGCAGTACTTC
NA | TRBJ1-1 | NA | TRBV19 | CASRGGGRRPEAFF | TGTGCCTCAAGGGGGGGCGGCAGGAGGCCTGAAGCTTTCTTT
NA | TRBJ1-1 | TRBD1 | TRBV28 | CASSLFSTGVDTEAFF | TGTGCCAGCAGTTTATTCTCAACAGGGGTGGACACTGAAGCTTTCTTT
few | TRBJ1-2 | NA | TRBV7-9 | CASSLLPRDYGYTF | TGTGCCAGCAGCTTACTTCCACGCGACTATGGCTACACCTTC
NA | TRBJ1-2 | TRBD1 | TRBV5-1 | CASSWTGGLYGYTF | TGCGCCAGCAGCTGGACAGGGGGCCTCTATGGCTACACCTTC
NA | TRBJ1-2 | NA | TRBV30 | CAWTERGYGYTF | TGTGCCTGGACCGAACGAGGGTATGGCTACACCTTC
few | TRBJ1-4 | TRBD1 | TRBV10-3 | CAIGGNRGGEKLFF | TGTGCCATCGGTGGGAACAGGGGAGGCGAAAAACTGTTTTTT
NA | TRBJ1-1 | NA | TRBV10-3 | CAISVPQTEGDTEAFF | TGTGCCATCAGTGTCCCTCAGACAGAGGGGGACACTGAAGCTTTCTTT
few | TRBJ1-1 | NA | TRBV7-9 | CASSSPGRTVRMNTEAFF | TGTGCCAGCAGCTCACCCGGACGGACAGTACGCATGAACACTGAAGCTTTCTTT
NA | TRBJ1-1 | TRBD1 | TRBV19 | CASSIDGADRGYTEAFF | TGTGCCAGTAGTATAGATGGGGCGGACAGGGGCTACACTGAAGCTTTCTTT